Presented here are 16 T cell receptor beta chains from one specimen sequenced in a study of cytomegalovirus exposure and HLA in healthy donors (dated by TCRdb to 2016 to 2017). The library was produced with the immunoSEQ multiplex PCR assay. The multiplex PCR relied on a mix of 60 forward primers for TCR Vbeta segments and 13 reverse primers for TCR Jbeta segments. This immuneACCESS table, as held by TCRdb, lists in-frame sequences with V and J called but not all clones. Of the missing ones, under half trace to an unresolved V gene in checked studies; the others have no known cause. Counted in this sample were some 120,000 clones; 7% to 9.5% of them appeared once. Jointly, the top ten make up 6% of the sample. The sample was PBMCs. The receptors here all came from a woman aged 35 to 49 in good health and CMV-seropositive.

The genes are TRBV28 and TRBJ1-2; a possible D gene is TRBD1 (6 bases). CDR1 and CDR2 (germline): MDHEN, SYDVKM. The CDR3 totals 13 residues. Trimming cost V 7 bases and J 4 bases, with 13 bases left between them. CDR3 region: CASKDSSAYGYTF. As DNA, the CDR3 is TGTGCCAGCAAGGACAGTTCCGCCTATGGCTACACCTTC.

This chain links TRBV7-9 with TRBJ1-3, with D possibly being TRBD1 (5 bases). V lost 6 bases, J lost 1 base, and 7 bases lay in between. Per germline, CDR1 SEHNR and CDR2 FQNEAQ (reference sequence). The CDR3 is 13 residues long. The CDR3 DNA is TGTGCCAGCAGATACAGGTCTGGAAACACCATATATTTT. Translating it yields CASRYRSGNTIYF.

The gene calls are TRBV11-1 and TRBJ2-1; maybe TRBD1 (6 bases). V was cut by 6 bases and J by 0 bases, with 9 bases left in between. CDR3 length equals 14 residues. The germline V gene encodes CDR1 SGHAT and CDR2 FQDESV (reference sequence). The CDR3 spells CASRWDTSYNEQFF. The CDR3 DNA reads as TGTGCCAGCAGATGGGACACCTCCTACAATGAGCAGTTCTTC.

This clone appeared a few times. J is TRBJ1-1 and V is TRBV27, with TRBD1 identical over 7 bases. The CDR3 is made up of 13 amino acids. In germline, CDR1 is MNHEY, CDR2 SMNVEV (reference sequence). Trimming cost V 6 bases and J 4 bases; bases outside gene matches: 5. The CDR3 here is CASRTGVITEAFF. CDR3 nucleotides: TGTGCCAGCAGAACAGGGGTGATCACTGAAGCTTTCTTT.

This chain joins TRBV11-2 and TRBJ1-1; D not resolved. Deletions cut 5 bases from V and 4 bases from J, with 17 bases between. Looked up from germline, CDR1 is SGHAT and CDR2 is FQNNGV. The CDR3 sequence is 15 residues long. CDR3 nucleotides: TGTGCCAGCAGCCAAGAGGCGGGCCGGGGCACTGAAGCTTTCTTT. It encodes CASSQEAGRGTEAFF.

This clone has a handful of counts. The chain employs TRBV7-3 and TRBJ2-2; TRBD1 matches at 7 bases. The germline V gene encodes CDR1 SGHTA and CDR2 FQGTGA. The CDR3 consists of 13 residues. With V trimmed by 6 bases and J by 6 bases, 4 bases remained unmatched. For the CDR3, the DNA is TGTGCCAGCAGGAAGACAGGGCCCGGGGAGCTGTTTTTT. This codes for CASRKTGPGELFF.

This clone has more than one count but fewer than ten. This chain links TRBV11-2 with TRBJ2-1; a weak D match, TRBD2 (6 bases). The CDR3 spans 14 residues. From germline, CDR1 is SGHAT and CDR2 FQNNGV. Trimming took 10 bases from V and 7 from J, leaving 20 bases between them. CDR3 residues: CATRGLAALNEQFF. CDR3 nucleotide sequence: TGTGCCACCCGAGGGTTAGCGGCGTTGAATGAGCAGTTCTTC.

In its sample, this clone was seen a few times. Here the CDR3 DNA reads TGTGCCAGCAGTTACCCTCGGACTAGAGGGGTCAACGAGCAGTACTTC. It encodes CASSYPRTRGVNEQYF. The chain links TRBV6-6 to TRBJ2-7, with TRBD2 identical over 7 bases. This CDR3 has 16 residues. Unmatched junction bases numbered 12, after V lost 2 bases and J lost 5 bases. The germline CDR1 and CDR2 sequences are MNHNY and SVGAGI (reference sequence).

This rearrangement joins TRBV7-9 to TRBJ1-1; TRBD1 matches at 9 bases. The CDR3 spans 14 residues. The germline gives CDR1 SEHNR, CDR2 FQNEAQ (reference sequence). The J segment lost 5 bases and the V segment lost 3 bases, leaving 4 bases of the junction unmatched. CDR3 protein: CASSLGQGLTEAFF. The CDR3 coding sequence is TGTGCCAGCAGCTTGGGACAGGGTTTGACTGAAGCTTTCTTT.

This clone appeared a few times. This rearrangement joins TRBV18 to TRBJ1-2, with D perhaps matching TRBD1 (5 bases). The V gene lost 0 bases and the J gene lost 3 bases, with 14 bases spanning the gap. The CDR3 sequence is 16 residues long. Germline CDR1 reads KGHSH; CDR2 reads LQKENI. The chain's CDR3 is CASSPPTPRGDYGYTF. The DNA of the CDR3 is TGTGCCAGCTCACCACCTACCCCCCGGGGGGACTATGGCTACACCTTC. Drawing the rest from reference TRBV18 and TRBJ1-2, the complete variable domain is NAGVMQNPRHLVRRRGQEARLRCSPMKGHSHVYWYRQLPEEGLKFMVYLQKENIIDESGMPKERFSAEFPKEGPSILRIQQVVRGDSAAYFCASSPPTPRGDYGYTFGSGTRLTVV.

J is TRBJ1-5 and V is TRBV5-6; no firm D call. The V end lost 0 bases, the J end lost 10 bases, and 11 bases lay between the germline ends. Germline V lookup: CDR1 SGHDT, CDR2 YYEEEE. This CDR3 is built from 13 residues. This CDR3 reads CASSLGRSTPQHF. Written as DNA, the CDR3 is TGTGCCAGCAGCTTGGGGCGGTCAACACCCCAGCATTTT.

This clone was counted only a few times. The chain recombines TRBV6-1 with TRBJ2-7, with a possible D match to TRBD1 (5 bases). Germline V CDR1 and CDR2: MNHNS, SASEGT. CDR3 size: 12 residues. The V end lost 6 bases, the J end lost 3 bases, and 9 bases lay between the germline ends. The CDR3 spells CASRETGYEQYF. CDR3 DNA sequence: TGTGCCAGCAGGGAAACAGGCTACGAGCAGTACTTC.

The chain is built from TRBV7-9 and TRBJ1-1, with TRBD1 matching 10 bases. Germline CDR1 reads SEHNR; CDR2 reads FQNEAQ (reference sequence). This CDR3 comprises 14 residues. Losses at the gene ends were 7 bases for V and 3 bases for J; bases not matched to a gene: 5. The CDR3 DNA follows: TGTGCCAGCACCCCGGACAGGGGGGACACTGAAGCTTTCTTT. It codes for CASTPDRGDTEAFF.

This clone has just a few counts. The chain is built from TRBV6-5 and TRBJ1-3; 7 nucleotides line up with TRBD1. The CDR3 loop spans 13 amino acids. With 10 bases clipped from V and 8 bases from J, the junction kept 11 bases outside the gene matches. In germline, CDR1 is MNHEY, CDR2 SVGAGI. The CDR3 DNA sequence: TGTGCCACCCCACTACAGGGGAGTGACACCATATATTTT. This codes for CATPLQGSDTIYF.

This clone was observed a handful of times. The V call is TRBV6-1, the J call TRBJ2-5; possibly TRBD1 for D (5 bases). Germline V gene sequence: CDR1 MNHNS, CDR2 SASEGT. With 10 bases removed from V and 5 bases from J, the gap between germline ends came to 20 bases. The CDR3 length is 14 residues. CDR3 sequence: CAMRSDMARETQYF. The CDR3 DNA follows: TGTGCCATGCGGTCGGACATGGCAAGGGAGACCCAGTACTTC.

This chain uses TRBV5-5 with TRBJ2-5, with D possibly being TRBD1 (6 bases). The J call may be faulty, since TRBJ2-7 better matches the DNA end. Per the germline V gene, CDR1 is SGHKS and CDR2 is YYEKEE (reference sequence). The CDR3 is made up of 16 amino acids. This chain's CDR3 is CASSLAQGLGGYEQYF. The CDR3 bases are TGTGCCAGCAGCTTAGCGCAGGGATTAGGGGGCTACGAGCAGTACTTC.